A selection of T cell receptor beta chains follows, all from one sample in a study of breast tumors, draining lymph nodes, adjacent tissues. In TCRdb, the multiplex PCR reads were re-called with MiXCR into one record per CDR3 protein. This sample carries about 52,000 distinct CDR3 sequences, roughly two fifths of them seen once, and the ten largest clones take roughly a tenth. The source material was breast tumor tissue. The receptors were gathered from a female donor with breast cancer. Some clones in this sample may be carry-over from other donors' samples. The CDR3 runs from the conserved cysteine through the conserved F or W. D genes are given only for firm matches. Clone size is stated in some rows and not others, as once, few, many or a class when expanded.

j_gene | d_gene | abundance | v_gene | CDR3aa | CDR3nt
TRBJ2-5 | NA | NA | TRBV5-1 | CASSLQGLDHYF | TGCGCCAGCAGCTTACAGGGTCTGGACCACTACTTC
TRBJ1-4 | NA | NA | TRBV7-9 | CASSLSGNTGEKLFF | TGTGCCAGCAGCTTATCGGGGAACACCGGGGAAAAACTGTTTTTT
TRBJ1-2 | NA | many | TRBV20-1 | CSAPVGSRYGYTF | TGCAGTGCACCAGTGGGGTCTCGGTATGGCTACACCTTC
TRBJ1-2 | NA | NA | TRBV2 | CASGEVPTPYGYTF | TGTGCCAGCGGGGAGGTGCCTACCCCTTATGGCTACACCTTC
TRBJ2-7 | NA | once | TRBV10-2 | CASSEPRGAYEQYF | TGCGCCAGCAGTGAGCCCCGGGGAGCCTACGAGCAGTACTTC
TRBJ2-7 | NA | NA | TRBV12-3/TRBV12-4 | CAGSFGGLEQYF | TGTGCCGGCAGTTTCGGGGGGCTCGAGCAGTACTTC
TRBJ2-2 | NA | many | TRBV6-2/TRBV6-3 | CASSYSIKGGNTGELFF | TGTGCCAGCAGTTACTCGATTAAAGGCGGGAACACCGGGGAGCTGTTTTTT
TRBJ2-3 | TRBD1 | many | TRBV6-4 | CASSEQGAEDTQYF | TGTGCCAGCAGTGAACAGGGGGCGGAAGATACGCAGTATTTT
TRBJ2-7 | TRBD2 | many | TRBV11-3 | CASSSGLAGAEQYF | TGTGCCAGCAGCTCTGGACTAGCGGGAGCCGAGCAGTACTTC
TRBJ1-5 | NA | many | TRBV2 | CASSDESGRQPQHF | TGTGCCAGCAGTGATGAGTCAGGGCGGCAGCCCCAGCATTTT
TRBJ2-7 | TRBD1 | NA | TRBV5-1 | CAGSLGDRDFYEQYF | TGCGCCGGCAGCCTGGGGGACAGGGATTTCTACGAGCAGTACTTC
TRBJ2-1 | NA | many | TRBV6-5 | CASSYANHRGGEQFF | TGTGCCAGCAGTTACGCCAACCATAGGGGCGGTGAGCAGTTCTTC
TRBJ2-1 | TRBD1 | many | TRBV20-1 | CSARTGTGLSEQFF | TGCAGTGCTCGGACCGGGACAGGGCTTAGCGAGCAGTTCTTC
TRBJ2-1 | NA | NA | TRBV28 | CASSLGSESYDEQFF | TGTGCCAGCAGTTTAGGTAGCGAGTCTTACGATGAGCAGTTCTTC
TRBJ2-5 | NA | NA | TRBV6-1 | CASPTSGRVTETQYF | TGTGCCAGCCCCACCTCGGGCAGGGTTACAGAGACCCAGTACTTC
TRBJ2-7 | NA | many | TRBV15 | CATSRKDSYEQYF | TGTGCCACCAGCCGCAAGGACAGCTACGAGCAGTACTTC
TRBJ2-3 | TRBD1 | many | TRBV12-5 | CASGLGQGSIDTQYF | TGTGCTAGTGGTTTAGGACAGGGTAGCATAGATACGCAGTATTTT
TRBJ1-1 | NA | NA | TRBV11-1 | CASSLAEGTEAFF | TGTGCCAGCAGCTTAGCAGAAGGCACTGAAGCTTTCTTT
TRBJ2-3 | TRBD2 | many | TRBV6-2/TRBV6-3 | CASSLRGLGASTDTQYF | TGTGCCAGCAGTTTGAGGGGACTAGGGGCTAGCACAGATACGCAGTATTTT
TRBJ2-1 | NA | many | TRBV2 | CASSDLLESREQFF | TGTGCCAGCAGTGATCTTCTAGAGTCCAGGGAGCAGTTCTTC
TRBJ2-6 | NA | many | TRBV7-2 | CASSLRSSGANVLTF | TGTGCCAGCAGCTTACGGAGCTCTGGGGCCAACGTCCTGACTTTC
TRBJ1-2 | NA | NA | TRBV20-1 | CSAREGAGDHYGYTF | TGCAGTGCTAGAGAGGGGGCAGGGGACCACTATGGCTACACCTTC
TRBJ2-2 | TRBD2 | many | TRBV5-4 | CASSLSLAGVNTGELFF | TGTGCCAGCAGCTTGTCACTAGCGGGAGTGAACACCGGGGAGCTGTTTTTT
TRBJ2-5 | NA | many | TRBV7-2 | CASSPTGRVFETQYF | TGTGCCAGCAGCCCCACGGGCCGAGTCTTTGAGACCCAGTACTTC
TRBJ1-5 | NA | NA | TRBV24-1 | CATVRRWRQHF | TGTGCCACGGTAAGGAGGTGGCGCCAGCATTTT
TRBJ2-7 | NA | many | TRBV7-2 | CASRWDLGSSYEQYF | TGTGCCAGCAGGTGGGATCTTGGGTCCTCCTACGAGCAGTACTTC
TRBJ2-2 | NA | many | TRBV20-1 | CSARTPLSENTGELFF | TGCAGTGCTAGAACCCCCCTTTCAGAGAACACCGGGGAGCTGTTTTTT
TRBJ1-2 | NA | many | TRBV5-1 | CASSLLQANYGYTF | TGCGCCAGCAGCTTGTTGCAGGCAAACTATGGCTACACCTTC